This TCR beta chain was sequenced in a study of blood T cell repertoires in COVID-19. The CDR3 covers 15 residues. Germline values: CDR1 SGHRS, CDR2 YFSETQ. V lost 1 base and J lost 6; bases outside the gene matches: 3. Source study methods: The assay estimated nucleated cells by amplifying reference gene primers. Repertoires were generated with immunoSEQ multiplex PCR, while TCRdb's copy carries only in-frame clones and drops some. That table is the source of V, J and clone size, and D and trimming were worked out from the DNA. The profile shows 350,000 to 400,000 clones, approximately 90% of them singletons. Cohorts were based on clinical histories the participants reported. Those designated as exposed participants met a COVID-19 case within 2 weeks before study entry.

The rearrangement uses TRBV5-1 and TRBJ2-1; 11 nucleotides match TRBD2. Material: PBMCs or T cells enriched from blood (not recorded which). The clonotype originates from a middle-aged woman who had been exposed to COVID-19. The CDR3 here is CASSLNSGGGNEQFF. CDR3 in DNA: TGCGCCAGCAGCTTGAATAGCGGGGGGGGCAATGAGCAGTTCTTC. The full variable domain, in which reference TRBV5-1 and TRBJ2-1 provide the parts outside the CDR3, is KAGVTQTPRYLIKTRGQQVTLSCSPISGHRSVSWYQQTPGQGLQFLFEYFSETQRNKGNFPGRFSGRQFSNSRSEMNVSTLELGDSALYLCASSLNSGGGNEQFFGPGTRLTVL.